The 20 T cell receptor beta chains in this list originate from one sample, sequenced in a study of T cell changes during pregnancy in multiple sclerosis. Profiled with immunoSEQ multiplex PCR; TCRdb holds only in-frame clones, not every one. The profile shows about 130,000 clones, about 96% of them singletons. The sequenced sample was peripheral blood, obtained after pregnancy. The source is a female donor with multiple sclerosis, enrolled in a pregnancy study.

This sequence joins TRBV7-8 and TRBJ2-7, with TRBD2 identical over 13 bases. This CDR3 region has 16 residues. J gave up 6 bases and V 6 bases, and 11 bases lay outside the gene matches. Germline V gene sequence: CDR1 SGHVS, CDR2 FQNEAQ. The DNA of the CDR3 is TGTGCCAGCAGTTCCGACGGACTAGCGGGAGTGAGCGAGCAGTACTTC. Protein: CASSSDGLAGVSEQYF. The whole variable domain, filled in from reference TRBV7-8 and TRBJ2-7, reads GAGVSQSPRYKVAKRGQDVALRCDPISGHVSLFWYQQALGQGPEFLTYFQNEAQLDKSGLPSDRFFAERPEGSVSTLKIQRTQQEDSAVYLCASSSDGLAGVSEQYFGPGTRLTVT.

The chain recombines TRBV6-1 with TRBJ2-5; tentative D call: TRBD2 (7 bases). V lost 4 bases, J lost 1 base, and 13 bases lay in between. Germline CDR1 and CDR2: MNHNS and SASEGT. The length of the CDR3 is 15 residues. CDR3 sequence (DNA): TGTGCCAGCAGTGTCATAGGGGGGGGCCAAGAGACCCAGTACTTC. This codes for CASSVIGGGQETQYF.

The chain couples TRBV19 to TRBJ1-5; D may be TRBD1 (6 bases). The V gene's germline CDR1 is LNHDA and CDR2 SQIVND (reference sequence). Trimming took 6 bases from V and 7 from J, leaving 13 bases between them. This CDR3 has 13 amino acids. The CDR3 protein is CASRPGHQQPQHF. CDR3 nucleotides: TGTGCCAGTAGACCGGGACACCAACAGCCCCAGCATTTT.

The chain combines TRBV2 with TRBJ2-7, with no clear D. CDR3 length equals 12 residues. V was trimmed by 3 bases and J by 5 bases, leaving 8 bases between them. CDR1 is SNHLY, CDR2 FYNNEI, per germline. CDR3 in DNA: TGTGCCAGCAGTGACCCTATAAACGAGCAGTACTTC. Its protein product is CASSDPINEQYF. Looking up the rest from reference TRBV2 and TRBJ2-7 gives the full variable domain: EPEVTQTPSHQVTQMGQEVILRCVPISNHLYFYWYRQILGQKVEFLVSFYNNEISEKSEIFDDQFSVERPDGSNFTLKIRSTKLEDSAMYFCASSDPINEQYFGPGTRLTVT.

The chain combines TRBV11-2 with TRBJ2-7; tentatively, D is TRBD2 (6 bases). V was trimmed by 0 bases and J by 4 bases, leaving 10 bases between them. This CDR3 has 14 amino acids. The germline V gene encodes CDR1 SGHAT and CDR2 FQNNGV. The CDR3: CASSLDGGAYEQYF. CDR3 DNA: TGTGCCAGCAGCTTAGACGGGGGTGCTTACGAGCAGTACTTC. Full variable domain (remainder filled in from reference TRBV11-2 and TRBJ2-7): EAGVAQSPRYKIIEKRQSVAFWCNPISGHATLYWYQQILGQGPKLLIQFQNNGVVDDSQLPKDRFSAERLKGVDSTLKIQPAKLEDSAVYLCASSLDGGAYEQYFGPGTRLTVT.

V usage is TRBV28 and J usage is TRBJ2-7, with 8 bases matching TRBD2. Germline CDR1 and CDR2: MDHEN and SYDVKM. V trimming: 6 bases; J trimming: 0 bases; junction bases outside the gene matches: 7. The CDR3 is 15 amino acids. This CDR3 reads CASSGGGSSSYEQYF. The CDR3 DNA reads TGTGCCAGCAGCGGGGGGGGCTCGAGCTCCTACGAGCAGTACTTC.

The CDR3, as DNA: TGCGCCAGCCTTCTTGGACTAGCGGGAGGAGATACGCAGTATTTT. It specifies CASLLGLAGGDTQYF. This chain connects TRBV5-1 to TRBJ2-3, with 14 bases identical to TRBD2. The CDR3 runs 15 residues. Per germline, CDR1 SGHRS and CDR2 YFSETQ. The junction had 6 bases not matched to a gene; V was cut back by 7 bases and J by 5 bases.

V is TRBV5-1 and J is TRBJ2-1; D remains ambiguous. Germline lookup yields CDR1 SGHRS and CDR2 YFSETQ. CDR3 length equals 13 residues. Trimming left V 3 bases short and J 9 bases short, with 13 bases between. The chain's CDR3 is CASSSQWLAEQFF. The CDR3 DNA reads as TGCGCCAGCAGCTCGCAATGGTTGGCTGAGCAGTTCTTC.

This clone was seen once. The V call is TRBV4-3, the J call TRBJ2-3; 12 bases agree with TRBD2. Germline V gene data show CDR1 as LGHNA and CDR2 as YSLEER. The CDR3 totals 19 residues. V was pared by 0 bases and J by 6 bases, with 13 bases of the junction left unmatched. The CDR3 sequence is CASSQDWASGRVPRDTQYF. Written as DNA, the CDR3 is TGCGCCAGCAGCCAAGATTGGGCTAGCGGGAGGGTCCCCCGCGATACGCAGTATTTT.

V and J are TRBV2 and TRBJ2-2, with D possibly matching TRBD2 (6 bases). Germline-derived CDR1 and CDR2 are SNHLY and FYNNEI. The CDR3 runs to 14 residues. The ends were cut back, 8 bases at V and 2 bases at J, with 12 bases in the middle. The CDR3 protein is CASQEGRNTGELFF. DNA of the CDR3: TGTGCCAGCCAGGAGGGACGAAACACCGGGGAGCTGTTTTTT.

This sequence joins TRBV28 and TRBJ2-7, with D tentatively TRBD1 (5 bases). CDR1 is MDHEN and CDR2 is SYDVKM in the germline V gene. The length of the CDR3 is 19 residues. V was shortened by 2 bases and J by 2 bases, with 25 bases between the two germline ends. The CDR3: CASSLAPTHGVVGAYEQYF. CDR3 DNA: TGTGCCAGCAGTTTAGCCCCTACGCATGGGGTGGTAGGGGCCTACGAGCAGTACTTC.

This chain joins TRBV6-4 and TRBJ1-5, with D tentatively TRBD1 (5 bases). This CDR3 has 13 residues. V was pared by 6 bases and J by 7 bases, with 13 bases between. Germline V CDR1 and CDR2: MRHNA, SNTAGT. In DNA form, the CDR3 reads TGTGCCAGCAGCAAGGACGGGGGGCAGCCCCAGCATTTT. Protein: CASSKDGGQPQHF.

CDR3 nucleotides: TGTGCCAGCAGTCCCCCGGGACAGACTGAAGCTTTCTTT. Protein product: CASSPPGQTEAFF. The chain employs TRBV28 and TRBJ1-1; 7 nucleotides match TRBD1. Germline V gene lookup returns CDR1 MDHEN and CDR2 SYDVKM. The V and J ends lost 5 bases and 5 bases, in that order; junction bases with no gene match: 5. The CDR3 length is 13 residues.

This clone was seen once. This chain links TRBV2 with TRBJ2-7, with D maybe TRBD2 (6 bases). The CDR3 totals 15 residues. Germline CDR1 is SNHLY and CDR2 is FYNNEI. V was cut by 3 bases and J by 2 bases, with 14 bases left in between. Here the CDR3 DNA reads TGTGCCAGCAGTGAGGAGGGAGGCAGCACCTACGAGCAGTACTTC. Its protein is CASSEEGGSTYEQYF.

The chain joins TRBV15 to TRBJ2-3; no clear D. This CDR3 has 16 residues. Trimming took off 0 bases at V and 3 bases at J, with 13 bases between the two ends. Looked up from germline, CDR1 is LNHNV and CDR2 is YYDKDF (reference sequence). CDR3 protein: CATSRDDVRLTDTQYF. CDR3 DNA: TGTGCCACCAGCAGAGACGACGTCAGGTTAACAGATACGCAGTATTTT.

The gene calls are TRBV27 and TRBJ1-2; D is unresolved. The CDR3 runs to 13 residues. Germline V CDR1 and CDR2: MNHEY, SMNVEV (reference sequence). With 3 bases removed from V and 8 bases from J, the gap between germline ends came to 13 bases. The CDR3 region has the DNA TGTGCCAGCAGTTTCTCGCCAGCGGGGGGCTACACCTTC. Its translation is CASSFSPAGGYTF.

The chain recombines TRBV18 with TRBJ1-1; D remains unclear. The CDR3 is 12 amino acids. Trimming shortened V by 3 bases and J by 8 bases, and 10 bases separated the two germline ends. CDR1 is KGHSH, CDR2 LQKENI, per germline. CDR3 nucleotide sequence: TGTGCCAGCTCACCGCTTAGGGAGGAAGCTTTCTTT. Its protein is CASSPLREEAFF.

This clone was observed a single time. The chain has TRBV29-1 and TRBJ2-7; a possible D gene is TRBD1 (6 bases). V was cut by 4 bases and J by 1 base, with 11 bases left in between. The CDR3 is 13 residues long. Germline V gene data show CDR1 as SQVTM and CDR2 as ANQGSEA. The CDR3 here is CSVGTAQSYEQYF. CDR3 nucleotide sequence: TGCAGCGTTGGGACAGCGCAATCCTACGAGCAGTACTTC.

The chain has TRBV20-1 and TRBJ2-5; D is ambiguous. Germline V gives CDR1 DFQATT, CDR2 SNEGSKA (reference sequence). V lost 2 bases and J 5 bases, leaving 6 bases between the germline ends. There are 11 residues in the CDR3. As DNA, the CDR3 is TGCAGTGCTAGATCGGTGGAGACCCAGTACTTC. It is translated as CSARSVETQYF.

V is TRBV19 and J is TRBJ1-2, with 7 bases lining up with TRBD1. The CDR3 length is 16 residues. The germline CDR1 and CDR2 sequences are LNHDA and SQIVND (reference sequence). V was pared by 6 bases and J by 4 bases, with 14 bases of the junction left unmatched. The CDR3 DNA sequence: TGTGCCAGTAGCTCCCCGGGGAAGGGGGCCGTCTATGGCTACACCTTC. The encoded protein is CASSSPGKGAVYGYTF.